These 4 T cell receptor beta chains came from one sample sequenced in a study of regulatory T cells in long-lasting Graves disease. Libraries of TCR beta came from iRepertoire HTBI primers plus Arm-PCR of CDR3 regions. MiXCR was run by TCRdb on the multiplex PCR reads, yielding one entry per CDR3 protein. The repertoire holds 540,000 or so distinct CDR3 sequences, with roughly 13% as singletons. Described time point: newly diagnosed GD, antithyroid drugs for less than 3 months. Researchers made the TCR library from RNA that was extracted from PBMCs. This same sample was also part of a study on T cells in Graves' hyperthyroidism and ophthalmopathy.

Here the sequenced sample was peripheral blood mononuclear cells (PBMCs), taken at new diagnosis, from a patient treated with antithyroid drugs. These receptors were obtained from a man younger than 45 with Graves disease.

V gene TRBV2 combines with J gene TRBJ2-1; 11 bases are a match to TRBD2. Germline assignment: CDR1 SNHLY and CDR2 FYNNEI. This CDR3 contains 15 residues. Trimming removed 5 bases from V and 7 bases from J; junction bases left unmatched: 7. CDR3 sequence: CASSLAGGLVNEQFF. In DNA, the CDR3 is TGTGCCAGCAGTTTAGCGGGGGGGCTTGTTAATGAGCAGTTCTTC.

This clonotype has a handful of counts. The chain joins TRBV27 to TRBJ1-2, with 7 nucleotides matching TRBD1. Germline V gives CDR1 MNHEY, CDR2 SMNVEV (reference sequence). Germline trimming cut 7 bases from V and 7 bases from J; bases unmatched to any gene: 6. The CDR3 is made up of 12 amino acids. Here the CDR3 reads CASKGTVSGYTF. For the CDR3, the DNA is TGTGCCAGCAAAGGGACAGTATCTGGCTACACCTTC.

This chain connects TRBV29-1 to TRBJ2-3; D gene uncertain. Looked up from germline, CDR1 is SQVTM and CDR2 is ANQGSEA. CDR3 size: 12 residues. The ends were cut back, 5 bases at V and 5 bases at J, with 11 bases in the middle. This CDR3 reads CSVIRGVDTQYF. In DNA, the CDR3 is TGCAGCGTTATAAGAGGCGTAGATACGCAGTATTTT.

The chain joins TRBV19 to TRBJ2-1; D possibly uses TRBD1 or TRBD2 (7 bases each). In germline, CDR1 is LNHDA, CDR2 SQIVND (reference sequence). This CDR3 is built from 16 residues. The V gene lost 4 bases and the J gene lost 4 bases, with 17 bases spanning the gap. The CDR3 region is CASSNLRGGIYNEQFF. The CDR3 nucleotides are TGTGCCAGTAGTAACCTCAGGGGGGGGATTTACAATGAGCAGTTCTTC.